The 18 T cell receptor beta chains listed next were all sequenced from one sample in a study of cytomegalovirus exposure and HLA in healthy donors. Primers: 60 Vbeta forward and 13 Jbeta reverse. Assay: immunoSEQ multiplex PCR; the TCRdb copy retains only in-frame clones and omits some. The profile covers roughly 95,000 clones, with around three quarters appearing a single time and 4% to 5.5% taken by the ten largest. The specimen was PBMCs. The receptors were gathered from a man under 40 in good health and CMV-seropositive.

V is TRBV7-2 and J is TRBJ1-4, with 7 bases matching TRBD1. This CDR3 spans 16 amino acids. Germline CDR1 SGHTA, CDR2 FQGNSA. J gave up 5 bases and V 3 bases, and 9 bases lay outside the gene matches. The CDR3, as DNA: TGTGCCAGCAGCTTGAATTCAGGACAGGCGAATGAAAAACTGTTTTTT. Protein product: CASSLNSGQANEKLFF.

The chain joins TRBV2 to TRBJ1-5, with 11 bases that match TRBD1. The CDR3 covers 18 residues. The germline gives CDR1 SNHLY, CDR2 FYNNEI. The junction had 11 bases not matched to a gene; V was cut back by 6 bases and J by 1 base. This chain's CDR3 is CASSPFSGTGGSNQPQHF. For the CDR3, the DNA is TGTGCCAGCAGCCCTTTTAGCGGGACAGGGGGAAGCAATCAGCCCCAGCATTTT.

This rearrangement joins TRBV7-9 to TRBJ1-5, with unresolved D. The V end was cut by 5 bases, the J end by 2 bases, with 10 bases between. The CDR3 runs 14 residues. Per the germline V gene, CDR1 is SEHNR and CDR2 is FQNEAQ (reference sequence). Here the CDR3 DNA reads TGTGCCAGCAGCCCGGTAGGAGGCAATCAGCCCCAGCATTTT. Amino acids: CASSPVGGNQPQHF. Variable domain in full (rest from reference TRBV7-9 and TRBJ1-5): DTGVSQNPRHKITKRGQNVTFRCDPISEHNRLYWYRQTLGQGPEFLTYFQNEAQLEKSRLLSDRFSAERPKGSFSTLEIQRTEQGDSAMYLCASSPVGGNQPQHFGDGTRLSIL.

This chain links TRBV4-2 with TRBJ1-1; D is ambiguous. The germline V gene has CDR1 LGHNA and CDR2 YNFKEQ. This CDR3 region has 13 residues. Trimming removed 4 bases at V and 1 base at J, with 7 bases between. Here the CDR3 reads CASSPYPNTEAFF. The CDR3 nucleotides read TGTGCCAGCAGCCCCTACCCGAACACTGAAGCTTTCTTT.

The V gene is TRBV4-1, the J gene TRBJ1-3; D gene unclear. Germline values: CDR1 MGHRA, CDR2 YSYEKL. The CDR3 runs 14 residues. Trimming removed 3 bases from V and 4 bases from J, with 10 bases in between. As DNA, the CDR3 is TGCGCCAGCAGCCAGGCCCTCGTGGGAAACACCATATATTTT. Translating it yields CASSQALVGNTIYF.

The rearrangement joins TRBV5-8 to TRBJ2-1; possible D gene TRBD2, 6 bases. Germline assignment: CDR1 SGHTS and CDR2 YDEGEE. The CDR3 runs to 16 residues. Trimming pared 4 bases from V and 3 bases from J, leaving 17 bases between. The CDR3 region is CASSMDWSGLYNEQFF. The CDR3 nucleotides are TGTGCCAGCAGCATGGATTGGAGCGGGCTCTACAATGAGCAGTTCTTC.

The chain has TRBV5-1 and TRBJ2-2; maybe TRBD1 (6 bases). Looked up from germline, CDR1 is SGHRS and CDR2 is YFSETQ. With 4 bases removed from V and 1 base from J, the gap between germline ends came to 11 bases. CDR3 length equals 15 residues. The CDR3 reads CASSMGHQNTGELFF. The CDR3 DNA follows: TGCGCCAGCAGCATGGGACACCAGAACACCGGGGAGCTGTTTTTT.

The gene calls are TRBV19 and TRBJ2-1; 7 bases align to TRBD1. Unmatched junction bases numbered 7, after V lost 7 bases and J lost 1 base. The length of the CDR3 is 15 residues. Germline loops: CDR1 LNHDA, CDR2 SQIVND (reference sequence). Written as DNA, the CDR3 is TGTGCCAGTACCCCTGAGGGGGCTTCCTACAATGAGCAGTTCTTC. This sequence encodes CASTPEGASYNEQFF.

This sequence joins TRBV7-9 and TRBJ1-2, with 9 nucleotides matching TRBD1. Trimming at V came to 3 bases and at J to 4 bases, leaving 9 bases not matched to a gene. In germline, CDR1 is SEHNR, CDR2 FQNEAQ (reference sequence). The CDR3 loop spans 16 amino acids. DNA of the CDR3: TGTGCCAGCAGCTTGGAAGACAGGGGGTCTTCCTATGGCTACACCTTC. Protein: CASSLEDRGSSYGYTF.

The chain uses TRBV7-3 and TRBJ2-1; TRBD2 aligns across 10 bases. In germline, CDR1 is SGHTA, CDR2 FQGTGA. The CDR3 runs to 17 residues. J lost 4 bases, V lost 2 bases, and 8 bases had no gene match. The CDR3 coding sequence is TGTGCCAGCAGCTTAGGGGTAGCGGGAGGTACTTACAATGAGCAGTTCTTC. It encodes CASSLGVAGGTYNEQFF.

The genes are TRBV13 and TRBJ2-2, with D perhaps matching TRBD2 (6 bases). The CDR3 extends over 17 amino acids. The germline V gene encodes CDR1 PRHDT and CDR2 FYEKMQ (reference sequence). The ends were cut back, 4 bases at V and 8 bases at J, with 23 bases in the middle. CDR3 protein: CASSSTLGGTGGGELFF. The CDR3 region has the DNA TGTGCCAGCAGCTCTACCCTGGGCGGAACAGGAGGGGGGGAGCTGTTTTTT.

This CDR3 is CASSLGTGRIQETQYF. The CDR3 DNA reads as TGTGCCAGCAGCTTAGGGACAGGTCGTATACAAGAGACCCAGTACTTC. The V call is TRBV7-9, the J call TRBJ2-5, with 7 bases lining up with TRBD1. V shed 1 base, J shed 2 bases, and the junction held 7 bases outside the gene matches. This CDR3 is 16 amino acids long. Germline assignment: CDR1 SEHNR and CDR2 FQNEAQ (reference sequence).

This clone has only a few counts. The V and J genes are TRBV13 and TRBJ2-7, with 15 bases that match TRBD2. This CDR3 region has 16 residues. Per the germline V gene, CDR1 is PRHDT and CDR2 is FYEKMQ (reference sequence). With 4 bases clipped from V and 6 bases from J, the junction kept 7 bases outside the gene matches. Written as DNA, the CDR3 is TGTGCCAGCAGCTCGCCAGGGACTAGCGGGAGGAGCGAGCAGTACTTC. It yields the protein CASSSPGTSGRSEQYF.

The chain carries TRBV7-8 and TRBJ2-3, with no clear D. Trimming pared 1 base from V and 0 bases from J, leaving 5 bases between. There are 14 residues in the CDR3. From germline, CDR1 is SGHVS and CDR2 FQNEAQ. This chain's CDR3 is CASSLGVSTDTQYF. For the CDR3, the DNA is TGTGCCAGCAGCTTAGGCGTAAGCACAGATACGCAGTATTTT. The full variable domain, in which reference TRBV7-8 and TRBJ2-3 provide the parts outside the CDR3, is GAGVSQSPRYKVAKRGQDVALRCDPISGHVSLFWYQQALGQGPEFLTYFQNEAQLDKSGLPSDRFFAERPEGSVSTLKIQRTQQEDSAVYLCASSLGVSTDTQYFGPGTRLTVL.

The chain couples TRBV6-6 to TRBJ2-7, with D possibly TRBD2 on 6 matching bases. V shed 5 bases and J shed 1 base, with 6 bases lying between them. Germline CDR1 MNHNY, CDR2 SVGAGI (reference sequence). The length of the CDR3 is 12 residues. The CDR3 DNA reads TGTGCCAGCAGTCGGGAGTCCTACGAGCAGTACTTC. This encodes CASSRESYEQYF.

This chain connects TRBV2 to TRBJ2-1; weak D call: TRBD2 (6 bases). The V end lost 8 bases, the J end lost 3 bases, and 17 bases lay between the germline ends. The CDR3 totals 15 residues. In germline, CDR1 is SNHLY, CDR2 FYNNEI. The CDR3 coding sequence is TGTGCCAGCGGAGGGTCTACCTTATTCTACAATGAGCAGTTCTTC. It encodes CASGGSTLFYNEQFF.

This chain uses TRBV7-6 with TRBJ1-3, with 9 bases fitting TRBD1. CDR1 and CDR2 (germline): SGHVS, FNYEAQ. The CDR3 loop spans 18 amino acids. With V trimmed by 3 bases and J by 0 bases, 9 bases remained unmatched. This chain's CDR3 is CASSFLQGASYSGNTIYF. The CDR3, as DNA: TGTGCCAGCAGCTTTTTACAGGGGGCCTCCTACTCTGGAAACACCATATATTTT.

The chain joins TRBV10-3 to TRBJ1-1; D might be TRBD1 (5 bases). The CDR3 consists of 13 residues. Trimming pared 7 bases from V and 2 bases from J, leaving 11 bases between. CDR1 and CDR2 (germline): ENHRY, SYGVKD. This CDR3 is CAIKTDLNTEAFF. The CDR3 region has the DNA TGTGCCATCAAGACAGATTTAAACACTGAAGCTTTCTTT.